The present TCR beta chain was sequenced within a study of T cells in Graves' hyperthyroidism and ophthalmopathy. CDR1 and CDR2 from the germline V gene are MNHNS and SASEGT. V gave up 1 base and J gave up 4 bases, with 5 bases separating them. This CDR3 has 12 amino acids. Sample collection date corresponds to first hyperthyroidism diagnosis, prior to any ophthalmopathy symptoms. Amplified TCR beta CDR3 regions derived from RNA transcripts. Primed by the HTBI set, a first-round RT-PCR was run on the TCR CDR3. Each CDR3 protein gets one entry after TCRdb re-called the multiplex PCR reads with MiXCR. Of hundreds of thousands of distinct CDR3 sequences listed, 11% to 15% are singletons.

Sequencing input: blood. This chain links TRBV6-1 with TRBJ2-7; the D is unclear. The TCR comes from a woman aged 30 to 39 with Graves' hyperthyroidism that later progressed to Graves' ophthalmopathy. CDR3: CASSEVAYEQYF. The CDR3 DNA follows: TGTGCCAGCAGTGAAGTAGCTTACGAGCAGTACTTC.